This record concerns one T cell receptor beta chain sequence. The antigen is unknown. The repertoire was sequenced with immunoSEQ multiplex PCR; TCRdb's copy has only in-frame clones and lacks some. The sample consists of more than 2 million clones, almost 96% of them appearing once. The CDR3 covers 15 residues. Germline assignment: CDR1 LNHDA and CDR2 SQIVND (reference sequence). The V end lost 4 bases, the J end lost 1 base, and 14 bases lay between the germline ends. Negatively enriched CD4+ T cells were divided by CD45RA into naive and memory. This sample was taken from a study of shared clonotypes between healthy human individuals. Overall study results and limits: Among a few donors, roughly 5.4% of naive CD4 clonotypes were found in common.

This chain uses TRBV19 with TRBJ2-7; D possibly matches TRBD1 or TRBD2 (5 bases each). The sequenced material came from naive CD4+ T cells sorted from blood. Subset of the sample: CD45RA+ positively selected. This receptor was obtained from a man in his late teens or twenties in good health. The CDR3 reads CASSTQGVRSYEQYF. CDR3 DNA sequence: TGTGCCAGTAGTACTCAGGGAGTGAGGTCCTACGAGCAGTACTTC.